This entry concerns a single TCR beta chain. Its antigen is not identified. Germline V lookup: CDR1 SGDLS, CDR2 YYNGEE. V shed 4 bases and J 3 bases; nucleotides not matched to a gene: 5. There are 14 residues in the CDR3. These data originate in a study of shared clonotypes between healthy human individuals. Background on the study: Sampling drew on donors who were two women and three men aged 18 to 49.

Study-wide findings and caveats: The sampled material consisted only of blood, and tissue repertoires are likely to differ.

Naive CD8 cells lacked CD45RO and underwent positive selection for CCR7, leaving out terminally differentiated effector memory CD45RA+ cells. Per sorted-subset replicate PCR, input was 200 to 250 ng DNA, representing roughly 28,000 T cell genomes. Generated by immunoSEQ multiplex PCR, the TCRdb table keeps only in-frame clones and is missing some. The sample contains around 1.9 million clones, roughly 91% of which appear only once. This clonotype was sampled from a man between 18 and 29 years old in good health. Some clones in this sample may be carry-over from other donors' samples. The chain has TRBV9 and TRBJ2-7; 9 nucleotides match TRBD2. Material for sequencing was naive CD8+ T cells from PBMCs. CDR3 coding DNA: TGTGCCAGCAGCCAGGGCGGGAGGGACTACGAGCAGTACTTC. Protein product: CASSQGGRDYEQYF.